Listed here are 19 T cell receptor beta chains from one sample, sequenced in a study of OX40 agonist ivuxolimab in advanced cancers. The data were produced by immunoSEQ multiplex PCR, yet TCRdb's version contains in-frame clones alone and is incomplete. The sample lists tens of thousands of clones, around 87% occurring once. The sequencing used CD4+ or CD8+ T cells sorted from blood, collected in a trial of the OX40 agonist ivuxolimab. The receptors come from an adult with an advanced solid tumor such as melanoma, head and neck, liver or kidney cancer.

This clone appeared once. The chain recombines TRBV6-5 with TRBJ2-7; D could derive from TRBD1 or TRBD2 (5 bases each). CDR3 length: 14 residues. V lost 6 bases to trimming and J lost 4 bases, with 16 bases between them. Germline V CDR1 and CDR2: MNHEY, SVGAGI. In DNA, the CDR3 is TGTGCCAGCAGCGGCACCTCCGGGGCTTACGAGCAGTACTTC. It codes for CASSGTSGAYEQYF.

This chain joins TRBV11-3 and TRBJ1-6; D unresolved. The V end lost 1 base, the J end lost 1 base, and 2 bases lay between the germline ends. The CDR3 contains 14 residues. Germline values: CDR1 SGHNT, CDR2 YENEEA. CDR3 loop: CASSLGSYNSPLHF. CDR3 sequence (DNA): TGTGCCAGCAGCTTAGGATCCTATAATTCACCCCTCCACTTT.

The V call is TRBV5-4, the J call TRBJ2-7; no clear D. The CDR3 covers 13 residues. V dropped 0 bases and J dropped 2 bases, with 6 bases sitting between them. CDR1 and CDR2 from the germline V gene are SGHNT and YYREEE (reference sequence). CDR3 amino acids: CASSLGRTYEQYF. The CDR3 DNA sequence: TGTGCCAGCAGCTTGGGACGGACCTACGAGCAGTACTTC.

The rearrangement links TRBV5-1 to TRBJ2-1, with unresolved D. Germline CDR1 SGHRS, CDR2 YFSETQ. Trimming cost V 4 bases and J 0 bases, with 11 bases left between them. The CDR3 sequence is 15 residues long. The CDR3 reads CASSPVVDSYNEQFF. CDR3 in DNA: TGCGCCAGCAGCCCCGTGGTTGACTCCTACAATGAGCAGTTCTTC. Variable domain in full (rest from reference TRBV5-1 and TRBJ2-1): KAGVTQTPRYLIKTRGQQVTLSCSPISGHRSVSWYQQTPGQGLQFLFEYFSETQRNKGNFPGRFSGRQFSNSRSEMNVSTLELGDSALYLCASSPVVDSYNEQFFGPGTRLTVL.

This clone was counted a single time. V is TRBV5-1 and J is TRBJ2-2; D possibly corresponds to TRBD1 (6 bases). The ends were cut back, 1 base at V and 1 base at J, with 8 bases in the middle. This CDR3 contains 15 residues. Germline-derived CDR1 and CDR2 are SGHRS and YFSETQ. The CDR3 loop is CASSLSTGNTGELFF. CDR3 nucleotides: TGCGCCAGCAGCTTGTCGACAGGGAACACCGGGGAGCTGTTTTTT. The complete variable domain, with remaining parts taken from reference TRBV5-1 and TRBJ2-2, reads KAGVTQTPRYLIKTRGQQVTLSCSPISGHRSVSWYQQTPGQGLQFLFEYFSETQRNKGNFPGRFSGRQFSNSRSEMNVSTLELGDSALYLCASSLSTGNTGELFFGEGSRLTVL.

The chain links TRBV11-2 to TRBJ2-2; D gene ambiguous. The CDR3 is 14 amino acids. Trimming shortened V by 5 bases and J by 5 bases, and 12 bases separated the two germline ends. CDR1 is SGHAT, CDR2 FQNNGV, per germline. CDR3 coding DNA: TGTGCCAGCAGCCCAATAAGTGGAACCGGGGAGCTGTTTTTT. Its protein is CASSPISGTGELFF. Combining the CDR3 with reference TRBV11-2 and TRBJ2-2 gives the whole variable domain EAGVAQSPRYKIIEKRQSVAFWCNPISGHATLYWYQQILGQGPKLLIQFQNNGVVDDSQLPKDRFSAERLKGVDSTLKIQPAKLEDSAVYLCASSPISGTGELFFGEGSRLTVL.

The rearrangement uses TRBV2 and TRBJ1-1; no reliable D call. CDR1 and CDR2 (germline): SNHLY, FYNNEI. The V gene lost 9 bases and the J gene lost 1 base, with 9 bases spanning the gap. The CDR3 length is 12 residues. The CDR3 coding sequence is TGTGCCAGGGGGTTAGGGAACACTGAAGCTTTCTTT. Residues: CARGLGNTEAFF.

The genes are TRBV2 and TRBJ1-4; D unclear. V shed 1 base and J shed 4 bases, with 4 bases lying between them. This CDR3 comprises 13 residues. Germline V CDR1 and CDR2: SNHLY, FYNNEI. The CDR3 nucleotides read TGTGCCAGCAGTGAAGAGGTTAATGAAAAACTGTTTTTT. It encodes CASSEEVNEKLFF.

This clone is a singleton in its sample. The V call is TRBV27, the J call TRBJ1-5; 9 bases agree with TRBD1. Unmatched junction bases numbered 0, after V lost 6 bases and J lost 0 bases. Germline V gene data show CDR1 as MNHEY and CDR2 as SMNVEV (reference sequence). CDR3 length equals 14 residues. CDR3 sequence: CASRDRGSNQPQHF. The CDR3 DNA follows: TGTGCCAGCAGGGACAGGGGTAGCAATCAGCCCCAGCATTTT.

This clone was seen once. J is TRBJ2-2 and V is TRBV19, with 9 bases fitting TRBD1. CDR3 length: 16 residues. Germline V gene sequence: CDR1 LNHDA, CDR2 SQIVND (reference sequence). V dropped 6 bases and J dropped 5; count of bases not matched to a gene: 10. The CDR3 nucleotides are TGTGCCAGTAGCACGGGACAGGGTAAAGCGACCGGGGAGCTGTTTTTT. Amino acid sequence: CASSTGQGKATGELFF.

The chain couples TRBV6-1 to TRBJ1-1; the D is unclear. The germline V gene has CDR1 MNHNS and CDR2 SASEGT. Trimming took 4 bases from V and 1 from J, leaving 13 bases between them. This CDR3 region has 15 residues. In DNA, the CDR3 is TGTGCCAGCAGTGTACTCCGCAAGGGGAACACTGAAGCTTTCTTT. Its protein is CASSVLRKGNTEAFF.

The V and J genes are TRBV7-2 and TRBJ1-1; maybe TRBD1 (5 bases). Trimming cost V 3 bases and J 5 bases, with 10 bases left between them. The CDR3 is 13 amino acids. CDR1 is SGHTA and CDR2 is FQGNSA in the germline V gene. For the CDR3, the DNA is TGTGCCAGCAGCTTGCAGGGAGAGACTGAAGCTTTCTTT. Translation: CASSLQGETEAFF.

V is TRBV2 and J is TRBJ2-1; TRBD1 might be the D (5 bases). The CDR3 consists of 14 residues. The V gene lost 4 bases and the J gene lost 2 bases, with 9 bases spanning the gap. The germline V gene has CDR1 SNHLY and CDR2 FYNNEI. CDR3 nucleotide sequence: TGTGCCAGCAGTGGGACACCGACCTACAATGAGCAGTTCTTC. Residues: CASSGTPTYNEQFF.

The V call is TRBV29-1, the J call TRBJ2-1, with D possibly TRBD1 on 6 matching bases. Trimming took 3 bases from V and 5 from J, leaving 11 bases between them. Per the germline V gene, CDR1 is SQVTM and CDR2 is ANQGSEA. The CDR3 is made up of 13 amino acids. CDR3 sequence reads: CSVERQVDNEQFF. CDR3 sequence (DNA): TGCAGCGTTGAGCGACAGGTGGACAATGAGCAGTTCTTC.

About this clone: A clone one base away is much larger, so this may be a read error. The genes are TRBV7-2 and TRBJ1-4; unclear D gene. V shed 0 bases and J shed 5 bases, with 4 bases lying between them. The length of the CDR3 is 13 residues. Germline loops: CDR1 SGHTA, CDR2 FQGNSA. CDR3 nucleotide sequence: TGTGCCAGCAGCTTAGCGGGGAATGAAAAACTGTTTTTT. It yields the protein CASSLAGNEKLFF.

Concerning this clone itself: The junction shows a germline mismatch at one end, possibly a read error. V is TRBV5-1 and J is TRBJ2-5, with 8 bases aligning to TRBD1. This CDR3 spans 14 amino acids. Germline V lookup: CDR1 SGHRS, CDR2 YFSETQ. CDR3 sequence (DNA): TGCGCCAGCAGGTTGGGACAGGTTAAAGAGACCCAGTACTTC. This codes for CASRLGQVKETQYF.

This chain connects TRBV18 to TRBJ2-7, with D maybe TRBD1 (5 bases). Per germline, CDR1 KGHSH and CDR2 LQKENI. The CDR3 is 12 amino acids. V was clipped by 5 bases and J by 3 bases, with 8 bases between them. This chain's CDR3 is CASSYQGYEQYF. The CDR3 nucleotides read TGTGCCAGCTCATACCAGGGCTACGAGCAGTACTTC.

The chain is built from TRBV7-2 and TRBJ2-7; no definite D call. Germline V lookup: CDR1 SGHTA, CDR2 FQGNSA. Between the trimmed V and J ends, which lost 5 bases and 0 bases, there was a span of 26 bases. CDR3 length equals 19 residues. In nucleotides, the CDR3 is TGTGCCAGCAGCCCCCGCGGATACGCGACGGACGTTAGCTCCTACGAGCAGTACTTC. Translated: CASSPRGYATDVSSYEQYF.

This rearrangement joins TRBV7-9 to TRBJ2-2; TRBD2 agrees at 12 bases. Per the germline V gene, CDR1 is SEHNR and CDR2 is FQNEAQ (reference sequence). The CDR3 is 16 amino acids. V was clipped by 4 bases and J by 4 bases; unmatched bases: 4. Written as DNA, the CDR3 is TGTGCCAGCAGCTCGTCGACTAGCGGGAGCACCGGGGAGCTGTTTTTT. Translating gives CASSSSTSGSTGELFF.